The 30 T cell receptor beta chains listed next were all sequenced from one sample in a study of blood T cell repertoires in COVID-19. Here immunoSEQ multiplex PCR was the method, and the copy in TCRdb shows in-frame clones only, minus some. The profile shows a few hundred thousand clones, 87% of them singletons. Sequenced material: peripheral blood. The origin of the receptors is a man between 18 and 35 years old with active or convalescent COVID-19.

The rearrangement uses TRBV7-6 and TRBJ1-2; 9 positions agree with TRBD1. The trim removed 5 bases at V and 9 bases at J, leaving 16 bases unmatched. Per the germline V gene, CDR1 is SGHVS and CDR2 is FNYEAQ. The CDR3 totals 16 residues. The CDR3 here is CASSPPGPGQGVRYTF. The CDR3 DNA reads TGTGCCAGCAGCCCCCCCGGTCCGGGACAGGGTGTGCGCTACACCTTC.

The rearrangement links TRBV28 to TRBJ1-6; D ambiguous. This CDR3 contains 16 residues. Per germline, CDR1 MDHEN and CDR2 SYDVKM. V was shortened by 3 bases and J by 6 bases, with 15 bases between the two germline ends. For the CDR3, the DNA is TGTGCCAGCAGTTTCGGTGCCTTGTTCGGTAATTCACCCCTCCACTTT. It yields the protein CASSFGALFGNSPLHF.

This clone was detected only a few times. CDR3 amino acids: CASSYALAGGYYEQYF. CDR3 nucleotides: TGCGCCAGCAGCTACGCACTAGCGGGGGGGTATTACGAGCAGTACTTC. The V call is TRBV4-1, the J call TRBJ2-7; 13 bases agree with TRBD2. J was trimmed by 4 bases and V by 5 bases; bases with no gene match: 8. Germline loops: CDR1 MGHRA, CDR2 YSYEKL. This CDR3 has 16 residues.

The chain carries TRBV2 and TRBJ2-1, with D possibly matching TRBD2 (6 bases). The V gene lost 6 bases and the J gene lost 5 bases, with 17 bases spanning the gap. CDR1 is SNHLY, CDR2 FYNNEI, per germline. The CDR3 runs to 15 residues. CDR3 bases: TGTGCCAGCAGGGTTTTGGTGGGAGGTGACAATGAGCAGTTCTTC. The encoded protein is CASRVLVGGDNEQFF.

V is TRBV10-3 and J is TRBJ2-2; the D gene is possibly TRBD1 (5 bases). Germline loops: CDR1 ENHRY, CDR2 SYGVKD. There are 16 residues in the CDR3. V lost 0 bases to trimming and J lost 3 bases, with 11 bases between them. CDR3 sequence (DNA): TGTGCCATCAGTGAGTCGGGTGGGGCCTACACCGGGGAGCTGTTTTTT. Its protein product is CAISESGGAYTGELFF.

This clone appeared once. The chain uses TRBV7-2 and TRBJ1-2, with 11 bases aligning to TRBD1. Trimming removed 5 bases from V and 8 bases from J; junction bases left unmatched: 7. Germline CDR1 and CDR2: SGHTA and FQGNSA. The CDR3 contains 14 residues. CDR3 sequence reads: CASSARDRGGGYTF. DNA for the CDR3: TGTGCCAGCAGCGCCAGGGACAGGGGGGGAGGCTACACCTTC.

V usage is TRBV16 and J usage is TRBJ2-3; 8 nucleotides agree with TRBD1. Germline CDR1 KGHSY, CDR2 FQNENV. The CDR3 consists of 15 residues. V dropped 1 base and J dropped 4; count of bases not matched to a gene: 4. CDR3 sequence: CASSQLGTGPDTQYF. The DNA for the CDR3 is TGTGCCAGCAGCCAATTAGGGACAGGCCCAGATACGCAGTATTTT.

This clone was seen just once. This chain links TRBV28 with TRBJ2-3; D not certain. The ends were cut back, 3 bases at V and 0 bases at J, with 13 bases in the middle. The germline gives CDR1 MDHEN, CDR2 SYDVKM. This CDR3 region has 16 residues. The CDR3 protein is CASSFRALASTDTQYF. CDR3 DNA sequence: TGTGCCAGCAGTTTCCGAGCTCTTGCTAGCACAGATACGCAGTATTTT.

The chain joins TRBV6-5 to TRBJ2-7, with 8 positions matching TRBD1. The CDR3 covers 14 residues. CDR1 and CDR2 from the germline V gene are MNHEY and SVGAGI. V trimming: 2 bases; J trimming: 1 base; junction bases outside the gene matches: 1. CDR3 region: CASSYRTGSYEQYF. As DNA, the CDR3 is TGTGCCAGCAGTTACAGGACAGGGTCCTACGAGCAGTACTTC.

Here the CDR3 reads CASSLGGPTDTQYF. In DNA form, the CDR3 reads TGTGCCAGCAGCTTAGGAGGGCCCACAGATACGCAGTATTTT. V and J are TRBV11-2 and TRBJ2-3; D possibly corresponds to TRBD2 (5 bases). The CDR3 has 14 residues. Germline loops: CDR1 SGHAT, CDR2 FQNNGV. Trimming cost V 1 base and J 2 bases, with 7 bases left between them. The full variable domain, in which reference TRBV11-2 and TRBJ2-3 provide the parts outside the CDR3, is EAGVAQSPRYKIIEKRQSVAFWCNPISGHATLYWYQQILGQGPKLLIQFQNNGVVDDSQLPKDRFSAERLKGVDSTLKIQPAKLEDSAVYLCASSLGGPTDTQYFGPGTRLTVL.

Here the CDR3 DNA reads TGCGCCAGCAGCTCCCACCCCCAGGGCCGGCAGTACTTC. Translating gives CASSSHPQGRQYF. The rearrangement joins TRBV5-1 to TRBJ2-7; maybe TRBD1 (5 bases). CDR3 length equals 13 residues. Per the germline V gene, CDR1 is SGHRS and CDR2 is YFSETQ. Between the trimmed V and J ends, which lost 3 bases and 9 bases, there was a span of 16 bases.

The chain has TRBV28 and TRBJ2-7; D remains ambiguous. This CDR3 contains 13 residues. Germline values: CDR1 MDHEN, CDR2 SYDVKM. Trimming pared 5 bases from V and 4 bases from J, leaving 12 bases between. In DNA, the CDR3 is TGTGCCAGCAGTGACTCTTTTGGGTACGAGCAGTACTTC. Translated, it gives CASSDSFGYEQYF.

The chain carries TRBV13 and TRBJ1-2; tentatively, D is TRBD1 (5 bases). Deletions cut 5 bases from V and 5 bases from J, with 9 bases between. Germline V lookup: CDR1 PRHDT, CDR2 FYEKMQ (reference sequence). The CDR3 runs 12 residues. CDR3 nucleotide sequence: TGTGCCAGCAGCCAGGGAGGGTATGGCTACACCTTC. Residues: CASSQGGYGYTF.

This chain uses TRBV11-2 with TRBJ2-5, with a possible D match to TRBD1 (6 bases). The CDR3 totals 14 residues. From germline, CDR1 is SGHAT and CDR2 FQNNGV. V lost 7 bases and J lost 3, with 15 bases in between. The CDR3 loop reads CASTADSYEETQYF. The DNA of the CDR3 is TGTGCCAGCACCGCGGACAGTTATGAAGAGACCCAGTACTTC. Together with reference TRBV11-2 and TRBJ2-5, the CDR3 gives the full variable domain: EAGVAQSPRYKIIEKRQSVAFWCNPISGHATLYWYQQILGQGPKLLIQFQNNGVVDDSQLPKDRFSAERLKGVDSTLKIQPAKLEDSAVYLCASTADSYEETQYFGPGTRLLVL.

The V gene is TRBV7-9, the J gene TRBJ2-2, with D possibly TRBD1 on 5 matching bases. The germline V gene encodes CDR1 SEHNR and CDR2 FQNEAQ (reference sequence). The CDR3 is made up of 15 amino acids. Trimming pared 6 bases from V and 2 bases from J, leaving 13 bases between. The CDR3 region has the DNA TGTGCCAGCAGGCTCCGGACACCAAACACCGGGGAGCTGTTTTTT. It codes for CASRLRTPNTGELFF.

The chain is built from TRBV27 and TRBJ2-1; tentatively, D is TRBD1 (6 bases). V was shortened by 3 bases and J by 4 bases, with 19 bases between the two germline ends. Germline V gene data show CDR1 as MNHEY and CDR2 as SMNVEV (reference sequence). CDR3 length: 17 residues. The DNA for the CDR3 is TGTGCCAGCAGTTTTGAGTGGGGGCCCCGGATTTACAATGAGCAGTTCTTC. It translates to CASSFEWGPRIYNEQFF.

V usage is TRBV4-1 and J usage is TRBJ2-7; 8 positions agree with TRBD2. The germline gives CDR1 MGHRA, CDR2 YSYEKL. After removal of 1 base from V and 5 bases from J, the junction contained 7 bases not matched to a gene. This CDR3 spans 15 amino acids. Here the CDR3 reads CASSQVGGVYHEQYF. CDR3 nucleotides: TGCGCCAGCAGCCAAGTCGGGGGGGTATATCACGAGCAGTACTTC.

The rearrangement joins TRBV11-2 to TRBJ2-1, with TRBD2 identical over 7 bases. The CDR3 sequence is 15 residues long. Germline V gene lookup returns CDR1 SGHAT and CDR2 FQNNGV. The V segment lost 2 bases and the J segment 3 bases; nucleotides outside the gene matches: 4. DNA of the CDR3: TGTGCCAGCAGCTTATTGGCGGGAGACTACAATGAGCAGTTCTTC. This codes for CASSLLAGDYNEQFF. Full variable domain (outside the CDR3, taken from reference TRBV11-2 and TRBJ2-1): EAGVAQSPRYKIIEKRQSVAFWCNPISGHATLYWYQQILGQGPKLLIQFQNNGVVDDSQLPKDRFSAERLKGVDSTLKIQPAKLEDSAVYLCASSLLAGDYNEQFFGPGTRLTVL.

The rearrangement links TRBV27 to TRBJ2-7; 8 positions match TRBD2. Unmatched junction bases numbered 6, after V lost 2 bases and J lost 3 bases. CDR1 and CDR2 from the germline V gene are MNHEY and SMNVEV (reference sequence). The CDR3 is 15 amino acids. This chain's CDR3 is CASSLSSGNDYEQYF. Here the CDR3 DNA reads TGTGCCAGCAGTTTAAGTAGCGGGAATGACTACGAGCAGTACTTC.

The chain links TRBV5-4 to TRBJ1-2; D not resolved. The V end was cut by 3 bases, the J end by 5 bases, with 23 bases between. The CDR3 is made up of 17 amino acids. Germline CDR1 is SGHNT and CDR2 is YYREEE (reference sequence). CDR3 bases: TGTGCCAGCAGCTCCGACACCCACGCTGGCCCGTCGTATGGCTACACCTTC. The encoded protein is CASSSDTHAGPSYGYTF.

This chain uses TRBV7-6 with TRBJ2-5, with TRBD2 as a possible D gene (5 bases). Trimming pared 5 bases from V and 5 bases from J, leaving 15 bases between. This CDR3 comprises 14 residues. The V gene's germline CDR1 is SGHVS and CDR2 FNYEAQ. CDR3 sequence: CASSRTNGGETQYF. CDR3 DNA: TGTGCCAGCAGCCGTACAAACGGCGGGGAGACCCAGTACTTC.

In DNA, the CDR3 is TGTGCCACCAGCAGAGAGCGGACAGCTACCTACGAGCAGTACTTC. This translates into CATSRERTATYEQYF. This sequence joins TRBV15 and TRBJ2-7; D perhaps matches TRBD1 (6 bases). CDR1 LNHNV and CDR2 YYDKDF come from the germline V gene (reference sequence). The CDR3 spans 15 residues. V dropped 0 bases and J dropped 2 bases, with 11 bases sitting between them. The complete variable domain, with remaining parts taken from reference TRBV15 and TRBJ2-7, reads DAMVIQNPRYQVTQFGKPVTLSCSQTLNHNVMYWYQQKSSQAPKLLFHYYDKDFNNEADTPDNFQSRRPNTSFCFLDIRSPGLGDTAMYLCATSRERTATYEQYFGPGTRLTVT.

The chain has TRBV6-2 or TRBV6-3 and TRBJ2-1, with a tentative D call TRBD2 (6 bases). The V gene lost 1 base and the J gene lost 10 bases, with 17 bases spanning the gap. The germline V gene has CDR1 MNHEY and CDR2 SVGEGT. There are 15 residues in the CDR3. The CDR3 loop is CASSYFRGAGSEQFF. The CDR3 DNA sequence: TGTGCCAGCAGTTACTTTCGGGGCGCGGGATCCGAGCAGTTCTTC.

The V and J genes are TRBV27 and TRBJ1-1, with D tentatively TRBD1 (6 bases). The ends were cut back, 6 bases at V and 4 bases at J, with 15 bases in the middle. Germline V gene sequence: CDR1 MNHEY, CDR2 SMNVEV (reference sequence). The CDR3 consists of 14 residues. This CDR3 reads CASRSQGVITEAFF. For the CDR3, the DNA is TGTGCCAGCAGATCACAGGGCGTAATCACTGAAGCTTTCTTT.

This clone was seen only a few times. The gene calls are TRBV28 and TRBJ2-1; TRBD2 aligns across 10 bases. The CDR3 totals 16 residues. Germline V gene lookup returns CDR1 MDHEN and CDR2 SYDVKM. V was clipped by 5 bases and J by 4 bases; unmatched bases: 8. The CDR3 sequence: CASSVQREGRYNEQFF. The CDR3 DNA follows: TGTGCCAGCAGTGTCCAGCGGGAGGGCCGATACAATGAGCAGTTCTTC.

V is TRBV9 and J is TRBJ2-7, with 7 bases aligning to TRBD2. V lost 3 bases and J lost 2; bases outside the gene matches: 17. CDR3 length equals 18 residues. Germline lookup yields CDR1 SGDLS and CDR2 YYNGEE. The CDR3 DNA follows: TGTGCCAGCAGCGAGGGACCCCCTGGAGGGAGGGCAGCCTACGAGCAGTACTTC. Its protein product is CASSEGPPGGRAAYEQYF.

The chain has TRBV7-2 and TRBJ1-4; TRBD1 might be the D (6 bases). Trimming took 5 bases from V and 3 from J, leaving 13 bases between them. The length of the CDR3 is 15 residues. Looked up from germline, CDR1 is SGHTA and CDR2 is FQGNSA. The CDR3 is CASSIHRVSNEKLFF. The CDR3 bases are TGTGCCAGCAGCATACACAGGGTTTCTAATGAAAAACTGTTTTTT.

V gene TRBV6-5 combines with J gene TRBJ2-1; a possible D gene is TRBD2 (5 bases). The V gene's germline CDR1 is MNHEY and CDR2 SVGAGI. Trimming took 0 bases from V and 8 from J, leaving 14 bases between them. CDR3 length: 15 residues. In nucleotides, the CDR3 is TGTGCCAGCAGTTACTCCCCTTCGTTCGGGGATGAGCAGTTCTTC. Residues: CASSYSPSFGDEQFF.

In nucleotides, the CDR3 is TGTGCCAGCTCACCACCGCGTAGGGGGTCCTACGAGCAGTACTTC. It is translated as CASSPPRRGSYEQYF. The V gene is TRBV18, the J gene TRBJ2-7, with TRBD1 as a possible D gene (6 bases). Trimming pared 0 bases from V and 1 base from J, leaving 10 bases between. CDR3 length: 15 residues. Germline V lookup: CDR1 KGHSH, CDR2 LQKENI.

The genes are TRBV6-2 or TRBV6-3 and TRBJ2-7, with 9 nucleotides matching TRBD1. Germline CDR1 MNHEY, CDR2 SVGEGT. Germline trimming cut 4 bases from V and 2 bases from J; bases unmatched to any gene: 3. The CDR3 is 14 residues long. CDR3 amino acids: CASSWHRGPYEQYF. For the CDR3, the DNA is TGTGCCAGCAGTTGGCACAGGGGGCCCTACGAGCAGTACTTC.